These 24 T cell receptor beta chains were sequenced from one sample in a study of molecular identifiers for immune sequencing clone quantification (dated by TCRdb to the late 2010s). Libraries came from PCR. TCRdb lists the instrument as NextSeq 500. Through fastp at Q25 and MiXCR, TCRdb rebuilt clones from the public reads, retaining in-frame beta chains. Entries that share a CDR3 protein sequence are merged under the most common genes and DNA. This sample lists over 65,000 distinct CDR3 sequences; nearly 25% were detected once. Together, the top ten hold 0.6% to 0.9% of the sample. The sequencing sample was made of naive CD8+ T cells from blood, with Jurkat cell RNA spiked in. The cell subset or site label, read with the paper, signifies: FACS-sorted CD8+CD4-CCR7+CD45RA+ naive T cells. The receptors stem from a human donor in good health. Some libraries in this study had Jurkat cell RNA spiked in.

This clonotype was seen a handful of times. The chain carries TRBV27 and TRBJ1-1; D is perhaps TRBD1 (5 bases). This CDR3 has 14 amino acids. Germline CDR1 and CDR2: MNHEY and SMNVEV (reference sequence). V was pared by 0 bases and J by 11 bases, with 16 bases between. CDR3 loop: CASSLSGGGIVAFF. DNA for the CDR3: TGTGCCAGCAGTTTATCTGGGGGAGGGATAGTGGCTTTCTTT.

The table lists this clonotype with many counts. This rearrangement joins TRBV4-1 to TRBJ1-5; TRBD1 matches at 8 bases. V shed 5 bases and J 7 bases; nucleotides not matched to a gene: 10. This CDR3 comprises 15 residues. Germline CDR1 is MGHRA and CDR2 is YSYEKL. CDR3 nucleotides: TGCGCCAGCAGCTACCGGGACAGGAGCGGCCAGCCCCAGCATTTT. It encodes CASSYRDRSGQPQHF.

The chain links TRBV6-2 or TRBV6-3 to TRBJ1-1; 9 bases match TRBD1. The CDR3 is 16 residues long. The J segment lost 6 bases and the V segment lost 4 bases, leaving 12 bases of the junction unmatched. Per the germline V gene, CDR1 is MNHEY and CDR2 is SVGEGT. In DNA form, the CDR3 reads TGTGCCAGCAGTTTAATCGGGCGACAGGGGGTCTCTGAAGCTTTCTTT. Protein sequence: CASSLIGRQGVSEAFF.

As to this clonotype: A much larger clone is a single base away; this may be a read error. This chain joins TRBV29-1 and TRBJ2-3; 7 positions agree with TRBD1. Germline V gives CDR1 SQVTM, CDR2 ANQGSEA. There are 16 residues in the CDR3. The chain's CDR3 is CCVDPPTGYRTDTQYF. The CDR3 coding sequence is TGCTGCGTTGACCCTCCGACAGGGTACCGCACAGATACGCAGTATTTT.

The CDR3 reads CASRERDFLGVDEQYF. The DNA of the CDR3 is TGTGCCAGCAGGGAACGGGACTTCCTGGGAGTCGACGAGCAGTACTTC. The V gene is TRBV6-5, the J gene TRBJ2-7, with D maybe TRBD2 (6 bases). Per germline, CDR1 MNHEY and CDR2 SVGAGI. V was cut by 6 bases and J by 5 bases, with 23 bases left in between. This CDR3 is 16 amino acids long.

Note on this clonotype: A much larger clone is a single base away; this may be a read error. The chain joins TRBV9 to TRBJ1-3; TRBD1 agrees at 7 bases. The CDR3 extends over 16 amino acids. Germline values: CDR1 SGDLS, CDR2 YYNGEE. CDR3 region: CASSGGGQLTGNAIYF. The CDR3 DNA follows: TGTGCCAGCAGCGGGGGGGGACAGTTAACTGGAAACGCCATATATTTT.

This chain joins TRBV6-1 and TRBJ1-1; 7 nucleotides line up with TRBD1. Trimming at V came to 3 bases and at J to 5 bases, leaving 9 bases not matched to a gene. The germline CDR1 and CDR2 sequences are MNHNS and SASEGT. This CDR3 contains 15 residues. CDR3 sequence: CASSEVAGGWTEAFF. Written as DNA, the CDR3 is TGTGCCAGCAGTGAGGTTGCAGGGGGATGGACTGAAGCTTTCTTT.

The chain has TRBV11-2 and TRBJ2-7, with D possibly TRBD1 on 5 matching bases. With 3 bases removed from V and 11 bases from J, the gap between germline ends came to 11 bases. Germline CDR1 is SGHAT and CDR2 is FQNNGV. The CDR3 runs to 11 residues. The CDR3 coding sequence is TGTGCCAGCAGCTTGTCGGCAGGGAAGTACTTC. Its translation: CASSLSAGKYF.

This clonotype occurred a few times. The CDR3 loop is CASSSPDREVIGELFF. The CDR3 DNA is TGCGCCAGCAGCTCACCCGACAGGGAGGTCATCGGGGAGCTGTTTTTT. The chain has TRBV5-1 and TRBJ2-2; a possible D gene is TRBD1 (7 bases). This CDR3 has 16 residues. CDR1 and CDR2 (germline): SGHRS, YFSETQ. Trimming pared 3 bases from V and 7 bases from J, leaving 19 bases between.

This clonotype has a count of ten or more. This sequence joins TRBV4-1 and TRBJ2-3; D not resolved. Trimming removed 1 base from V and 5 bases from J, with 10 bases in between. Germline V gene data show CDR1 as MGHRA and CDR2 as YSYEKL. The CDR3 is 14 amino acids. This chain's CDR3 is CASSQGASLDTQYF. In DNA form, the CDR3 reads TGCGCCAGCAGCCAAGGTGCCTCTTTAGATACGCAGTATTTT.

Worth noting for this clonotype: A much larger clone lies one base from this, so it may be a read error. This sequence joins TRBV28 and TRBJ2-7; 9 bases match TRBD1. The germline gives CDR1 MDHEN, CDR2 SYDVKM. The CDR3 totals 15 residues. This CDR3 is CASSPPGTGTYAQYF. CDR3 in DNA: TGTGCCAGCAGTCCACCCGGGACAGGGACCTACGCGCAGTACTTC.

This clonotype was picked up many times. The V gene is TRBV29-1, the J gene TRBJ2-6; a weak D match, TRBD2 (6 bases). V lost 3 bases and J 0 bases, leaving 12 bases between the germline ends. CDR1 and CDR2 from the germline V gene are SQVTM and ANQGSEA. The CDR3 totals 16 residues. The CDR3 region has the DNA TGCAGCGTTGATGGGCAGGGAGGCTCTGGGGCCAACGTCCTGACTTTC. Its protein is CSVDGQGGSGANVLTF.

This clonotype was detected many times. This chain connects TRBV10-2 to TRBJ2-7; TRBD2 is a possible D gene (6 bases). Germline V CDR1 and CDR2: WSHSY, SAAADI. The CDR3 extends over 15 amino acids. V lost 2 bases, J lost 4 bases, and 15 bases lay in between. The chain's CDR3 is CASSEGLAGSYEQYF. The CDR3 DNA sequence: TGCGCCAGCAGTGAGGGTCTCGCGGGAAGTTACGAGCAGTACTTC.

The gene calls are TRBV28 and TRBJ2-7, with 8 bases that match TRBD1. CDR3 length equals 14 residues. Germline-derived CDR1 and CDR2 are MDHEN and SYDVKM. The V and J ends lost 2 bases and 4 bases, in that order; junction bases with no gene match: 4. The CDR3 spells CASSLRQGWYEQYF. The CDR3 coding sequence is TGTGCCAGCAGTTTAAGACAGGGGTGGTACGAGCAGTACTTC.

The gene calls are TRBV12-3 or TRBV12-4 and TRBJ2-3, with 14 bases fitting TRBD2. The ends lost 6 bases at V and 6 bases at J; junction bases unmatched: 8. This CDR3 region has 16 residues. CDR3: CASRVPGLAGVDTQYF. The CDR3 DNA is TGTGCCAGCAGGGTTCCGGGACTAGCGGGGGTCGATACGCAGTATTTT.

This chain links TRBV28 with TRBJ1-2; 10 positions match TRBD1. Germline lookup yields CDR1 MDHEN and CDR2 SYDVKM. The V gene end was trimmed by 6 bases and the J gene end by 5 bases; junction bases not matched to a gene: 6. The CDR3 covers 14 residues. CDR3 sequence: CASSRTGGTYGYTF. The CDR3 bases are TGTGCCAGCAGCCGGACAGGGGGAACGTATGGCTACACCTTC.

Notes on this clonotype: A much larger clone lies one base from this, so it may be a read error. This chain uses TRBV12-3 or TRBV12-4 with TRBJ1-2; D gene uncertain. The CDR3 runs to 13 residues. V lost 0 bases, J lost 3 bases, and 5 bases lay in between. This chain's CDR3 is CASSLAGDYGYTF. DNA for the CDR3: TGTGCCAGCAGTTTAGCAGGAGACTATGGCTACACCTTC.

At least ten counts were recorded for this clonotype. The chain has TRBV29-1 and TRBJ1-1, with a possible D match to TRBD1 (5 bases). Per germline, CDR1 SQVTM and CDR2 ANQGSEA. V lost 0 bases, J lost 0 bases, and 17 bases lay in between. CDR3 length equals 17 residues. As DNA, the CDR3 is TGCAGCGTTGAAGACCCGGGGGGGTTCAGCCTGAACACTGAAGCTTTCTTT. Residues: CSVEDPGGFSLNTEAFF.

The V gene is TRBV28, the J gene TRBJ1-1; 12 nucleotides align to TRBD1. The CDR3 totals 16 residues. V gave up 6 bases and J gave up 10 bases; unmatched junction bases: 15. Germline assignment: CDR1 MDHEN and CDR2 SYDVKM. CDR3 protein: CASSPYVGQGAFSAFF. CDR3 DNA sequence: TGTGCCAGCAGCCCTTATGTGGGACAGGGGGCTTTCTCAGCTTTCTTT.

V usage is TRBV4-3 and J usage is TRBJ2-1; TRBD1 aligns across 7 bases. Germline V gives CDR1 LGHNA, CDR2 YSLEER. V shed 4 bases and J 4 bases; nucleotides not matched to a gene: 7. This CDR3 contains 15 residues. Written as DNA, the CDR3 is TGCGCCAGCAGCCGGACCGGGACAGAATACAATGAGCAGTTCTTC. Translating gives CASSRTGTEYNEQFF.

In the case of this clonotype: A much larger clonotype is one base distant, so this may be a read error. J is TRBJ1-4 and V is TRBV28; D gene unclear. The CDR3 is 16 residues long. CDR1 and CDR2 (germline): MDHEN, SYDVKM. The CDR3 DNA sequence: TGTGCCAGCATTTTAACGGCGGGTCCGGCTAATGAAAAACTGTTTTTT. Translated, it gives CASILTAGPANEKLFF.

This clonotype was counted a few times. The chain recombines TRBV4-1 with TRBJ1-2; D gene unclear. CDR1 and CDR2 from the germline V gene are MGHRA and YSYEKL. The CDR3 covers 17 residues. With 2 bases removed from V and 2 bases from J, the gap between germline ends came to 18 bases. CDR3 loop: CASSQLPGPRPNYGYTF. The CDR3 DNA sequence: TGCGCCAGCAGCCAACTACCGGGCCCTCGGCCCAACTATGGCTACACCTTC.

The chain is built from TRBV4-1 and TRBJ1-2, with a tentative D call TRBD1 (5 bases). V was pared by 4 bases and J by 0 bases, with 12 bases between. CDR1 is MGHRA, CDR2 YSYEKL, per germline. The CDR3 runs 15 residues. The CDR3 sequence is CASSLSKTANYGYTF. As DNA, the CDR3 is TGCGCCAGCAGCCTCTCTAAGACAGCTAACTATGGCTACACCTTC.

Note on this clonotype: Being one base from a much bigger clone, this may be a read error. The genes are TRBV27 and TRBJ1-2, with D hard to call. This CDR3 contains 14 residues. The germline V gene has CDR1 MNHEY and CDR2 SMNVEV (reference sequence). Trimming removed 3 bases from V and 5 bases from J, with 13 bases in between. CDR3 sequence: CASSLRGCVYGYTF. CDR3 coding DNA: TGTGCCAGCAGTTTGAGAGGGTGTGTTTATGGCTACACCTTC.